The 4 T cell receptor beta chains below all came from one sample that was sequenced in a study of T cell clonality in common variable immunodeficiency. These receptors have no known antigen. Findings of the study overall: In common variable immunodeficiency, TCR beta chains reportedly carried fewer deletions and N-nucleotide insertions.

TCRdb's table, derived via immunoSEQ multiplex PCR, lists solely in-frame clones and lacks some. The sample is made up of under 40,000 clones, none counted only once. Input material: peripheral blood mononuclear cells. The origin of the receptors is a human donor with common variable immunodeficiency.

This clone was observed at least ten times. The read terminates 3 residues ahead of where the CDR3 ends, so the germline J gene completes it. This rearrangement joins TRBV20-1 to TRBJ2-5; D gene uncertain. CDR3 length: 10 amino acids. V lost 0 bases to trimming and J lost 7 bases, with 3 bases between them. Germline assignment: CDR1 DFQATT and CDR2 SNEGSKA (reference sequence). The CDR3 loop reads CSARDRTQYF. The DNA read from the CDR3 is TGCAGTGCTAGAGATAGGACC.

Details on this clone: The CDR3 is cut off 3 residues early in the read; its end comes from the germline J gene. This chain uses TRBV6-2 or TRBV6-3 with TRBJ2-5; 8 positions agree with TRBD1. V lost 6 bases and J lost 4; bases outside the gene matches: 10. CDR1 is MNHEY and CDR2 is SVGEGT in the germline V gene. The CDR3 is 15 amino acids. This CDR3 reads CASRPRQGFRETQYF. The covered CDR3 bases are TGTGCCAGCAGACCCCGACAGGGGTTTCGAGAGACC.

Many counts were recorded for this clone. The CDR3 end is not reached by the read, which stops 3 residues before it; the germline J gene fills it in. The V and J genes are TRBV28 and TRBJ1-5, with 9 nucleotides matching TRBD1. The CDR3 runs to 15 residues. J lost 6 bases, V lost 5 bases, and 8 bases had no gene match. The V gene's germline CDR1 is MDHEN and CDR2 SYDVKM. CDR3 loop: CASSPNRGPGQPQHF. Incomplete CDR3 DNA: TGTGCCAGCAGTCCCAACAGGGGGCCGGGTCAGCCC.

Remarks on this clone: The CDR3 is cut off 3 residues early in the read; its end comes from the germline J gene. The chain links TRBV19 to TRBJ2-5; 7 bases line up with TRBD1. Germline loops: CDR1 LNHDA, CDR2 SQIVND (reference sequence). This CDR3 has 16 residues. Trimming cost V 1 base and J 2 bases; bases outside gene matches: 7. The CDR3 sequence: CASSIGLVQGQETQYF. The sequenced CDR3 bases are TGTGCCAGTAGTATAGGATTGGTACAGGGGCAAGAGACC.